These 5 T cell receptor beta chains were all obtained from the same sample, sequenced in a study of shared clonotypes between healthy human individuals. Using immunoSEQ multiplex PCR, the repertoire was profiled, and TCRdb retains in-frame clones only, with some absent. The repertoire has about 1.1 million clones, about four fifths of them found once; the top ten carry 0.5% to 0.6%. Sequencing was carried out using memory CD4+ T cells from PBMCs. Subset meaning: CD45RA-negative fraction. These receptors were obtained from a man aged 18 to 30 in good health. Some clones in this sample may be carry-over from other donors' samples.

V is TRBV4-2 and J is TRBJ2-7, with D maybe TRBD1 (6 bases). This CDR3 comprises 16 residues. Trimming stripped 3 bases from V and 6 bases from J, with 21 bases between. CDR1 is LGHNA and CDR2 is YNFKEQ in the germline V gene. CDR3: CASSQGARTLVGEQYF. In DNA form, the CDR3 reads TGTGCCAGCAGCCAGGGGGCGAGGACACTGGTCGGCGAGCAGTACTTC.

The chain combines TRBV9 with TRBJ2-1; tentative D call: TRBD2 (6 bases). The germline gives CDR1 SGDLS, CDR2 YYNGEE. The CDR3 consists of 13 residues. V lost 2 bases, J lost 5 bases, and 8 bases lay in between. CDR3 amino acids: CASSVRRDNEQFF. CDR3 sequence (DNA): TGTGCCAGCAGCGTGAGGAGGGACAATGAGCAGTTCTTC. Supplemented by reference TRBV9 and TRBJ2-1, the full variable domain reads DSGVTQTPKHLITATGQRVTLRCSPRSGDLSVYWYQQSLDQGLQFLIQYYNGEERAKGNILERFSAQQFPDLHSELNLSSLELGDSALYFCASSVRRDNEQFFGPGTRLTVL.

CDR3 sequence: CAAGVRTSMNTEAFF. The CDR3 bases are TGTGCGGCCGGGGTTCGGACGTCCATGAACACTGAAGCTTTCTTT. This sequence joins TRBV28 and TRBJ1-1; no clear D. Germline CDR1 reads MDHEN; CDR2 reads SYDVKM. The CDR3 runs 15 residues.

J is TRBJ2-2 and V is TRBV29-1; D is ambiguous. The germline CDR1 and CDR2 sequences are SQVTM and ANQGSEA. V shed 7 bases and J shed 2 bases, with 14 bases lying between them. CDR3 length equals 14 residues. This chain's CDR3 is CSALRYANTGELFF. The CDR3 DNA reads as TGCAGCGCCCTCAGATACGCAAACACCGGGGAGCTGTTTTTT.

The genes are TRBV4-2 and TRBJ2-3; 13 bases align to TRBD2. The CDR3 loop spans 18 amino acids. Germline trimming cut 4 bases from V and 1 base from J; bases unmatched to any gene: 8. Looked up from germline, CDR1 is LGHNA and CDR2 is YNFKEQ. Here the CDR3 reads CASSPGLAGVGGTDTQYF. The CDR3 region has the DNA TGTGCCAGCAGCCCCGGACTAGCGGGAGTTGGTGGCACAGATACGCAGTATTTT.